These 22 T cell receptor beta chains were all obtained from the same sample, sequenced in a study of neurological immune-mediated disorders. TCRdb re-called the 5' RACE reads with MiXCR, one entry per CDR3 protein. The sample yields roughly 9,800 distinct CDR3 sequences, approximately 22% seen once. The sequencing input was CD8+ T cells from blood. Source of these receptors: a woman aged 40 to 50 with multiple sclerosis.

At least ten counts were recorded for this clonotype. Here the CDR3 reads CASSPTGGIAYEQYF. CDR3 in DNA: TGCGCCAGCAGCCCTACGGGGGGAATCGCCTACGAGCAGTACTTC. This rearrangement joins TRBV5-1 to TRBJ2-7; 7 bases match TRBD2. The CDR3 runs 15 residues. Germline V gene data show CDR1 as SGHRS and CDR2 as YFSETQ. J lost 2 bases, V lost 4 bases, and 9 bases had no gene match. The full variable domain, with the rest looked up from reference TRBV5-1 and TRBJ2-7, is KAGVTQTPRYLIKTRGQQVTLSCSPISGHRSVSWYQQTPGQGLQFLFEYFSETQRNKGNFPGRFSGRQFSNSRSEMNVSTLELGDSALYLCASSPTGGIAYEQYFGPGTRLTVT.

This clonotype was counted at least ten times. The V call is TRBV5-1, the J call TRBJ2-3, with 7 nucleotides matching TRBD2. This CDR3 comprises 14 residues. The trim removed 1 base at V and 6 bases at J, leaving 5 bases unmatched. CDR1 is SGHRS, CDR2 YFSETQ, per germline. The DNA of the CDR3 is TGCGCCAGCAGCTTGTGGGGGGGGAGTGATACGCAGTATTTT. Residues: CASSLWGGSDTQYF.

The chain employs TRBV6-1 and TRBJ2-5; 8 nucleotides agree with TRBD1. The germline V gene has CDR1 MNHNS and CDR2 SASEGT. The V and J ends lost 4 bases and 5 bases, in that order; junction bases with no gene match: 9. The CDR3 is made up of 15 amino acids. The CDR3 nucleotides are TGTGCCAGCAGTGTTACCGGGACAGGATGGGAGACCCAGTACTTC. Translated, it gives CASSVTGTGWETQYF.

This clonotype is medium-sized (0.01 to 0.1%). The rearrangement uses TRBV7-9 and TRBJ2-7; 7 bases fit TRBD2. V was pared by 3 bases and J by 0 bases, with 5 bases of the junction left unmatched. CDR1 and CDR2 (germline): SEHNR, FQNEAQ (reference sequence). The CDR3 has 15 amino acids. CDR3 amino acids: CASSFVGGTSYEQYF. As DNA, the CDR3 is TGTGCCAGCAGCTTCGTGGGGGGGACCTCCTACGAGCAGTACTTC.

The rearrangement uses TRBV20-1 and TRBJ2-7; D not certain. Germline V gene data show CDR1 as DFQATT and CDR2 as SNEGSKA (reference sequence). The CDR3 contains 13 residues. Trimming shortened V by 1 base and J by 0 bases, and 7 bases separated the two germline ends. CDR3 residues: CSARAGYSYEQYF. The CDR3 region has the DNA TGCAGTGCTAGAGCGGGCTACTCCTACGAGCAGTACTTC.

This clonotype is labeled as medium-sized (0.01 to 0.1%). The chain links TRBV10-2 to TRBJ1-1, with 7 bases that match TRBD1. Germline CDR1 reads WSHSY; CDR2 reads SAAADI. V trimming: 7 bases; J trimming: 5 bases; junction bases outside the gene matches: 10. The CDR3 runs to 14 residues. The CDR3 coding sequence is TGCGCCAGCATAGGGGGCCAGGGTGAAACTGAAGCTTTCTTT. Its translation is CASIGGQGETEAFF.

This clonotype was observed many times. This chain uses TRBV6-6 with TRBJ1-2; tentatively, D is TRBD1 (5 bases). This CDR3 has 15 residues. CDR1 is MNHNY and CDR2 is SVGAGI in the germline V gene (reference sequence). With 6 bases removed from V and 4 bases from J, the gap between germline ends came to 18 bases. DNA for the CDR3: TGTGCCAGCAGCCACGGGGCCAGCCCTCTCTATGGCTACACCTTC. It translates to CASSHGASPLYGYTF.

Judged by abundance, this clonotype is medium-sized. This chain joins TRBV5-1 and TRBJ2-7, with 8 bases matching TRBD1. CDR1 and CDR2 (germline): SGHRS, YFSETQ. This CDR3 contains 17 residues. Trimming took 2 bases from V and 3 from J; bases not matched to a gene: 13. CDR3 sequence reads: CASSFPPGQGAGYEQYF. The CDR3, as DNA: TGCGCCAGCAGCTTTCCCCCGGGCCAGGGGGCAGGCTACGAGCAGTACTTC.

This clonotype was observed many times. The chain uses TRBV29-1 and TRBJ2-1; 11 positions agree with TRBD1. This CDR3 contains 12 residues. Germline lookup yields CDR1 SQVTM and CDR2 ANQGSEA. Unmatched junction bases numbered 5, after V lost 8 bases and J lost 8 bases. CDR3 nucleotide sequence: TGCAGCTCTTGGACAGGGGGCTATGAGCAGTTCTTC. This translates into CSSWTGGYEQFF.

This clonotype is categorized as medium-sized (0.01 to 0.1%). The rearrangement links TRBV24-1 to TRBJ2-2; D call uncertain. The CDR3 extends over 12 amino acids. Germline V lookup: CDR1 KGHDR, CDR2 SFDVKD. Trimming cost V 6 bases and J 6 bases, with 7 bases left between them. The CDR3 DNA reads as TGTGCCACCAGTATGTCCTCCGGGGAGCTGTTTTTT. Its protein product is CATSMSSGELFF.

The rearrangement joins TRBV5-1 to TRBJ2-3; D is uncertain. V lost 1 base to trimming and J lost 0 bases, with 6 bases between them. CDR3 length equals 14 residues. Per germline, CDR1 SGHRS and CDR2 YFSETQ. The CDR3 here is CASSLQASTDTQYF. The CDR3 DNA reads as TGCGCCAGCAGCTTGCAGGCCAGCACAGATACGCAGTATTTT.

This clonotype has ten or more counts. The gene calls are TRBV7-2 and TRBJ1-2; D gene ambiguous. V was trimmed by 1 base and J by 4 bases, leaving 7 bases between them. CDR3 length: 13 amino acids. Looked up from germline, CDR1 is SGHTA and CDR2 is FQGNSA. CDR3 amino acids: CASSLGSTYGYTF. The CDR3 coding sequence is TGTGCCAGCAGCTTAGGGAGCACCTATGGCTACACCTTC.

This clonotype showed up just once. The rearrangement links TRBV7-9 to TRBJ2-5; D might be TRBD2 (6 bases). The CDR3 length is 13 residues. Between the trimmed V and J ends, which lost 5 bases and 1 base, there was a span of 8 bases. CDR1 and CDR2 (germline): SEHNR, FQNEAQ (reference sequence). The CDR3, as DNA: TGTGCCAGCAGCCCGGGGGTCCAAGAGACCCAGTACTTC. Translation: CASSPGVQETQYF.

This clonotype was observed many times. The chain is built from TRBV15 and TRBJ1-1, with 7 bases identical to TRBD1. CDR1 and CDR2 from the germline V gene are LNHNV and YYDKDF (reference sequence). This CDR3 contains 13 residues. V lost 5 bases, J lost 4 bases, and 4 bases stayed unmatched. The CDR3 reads CATSSHRGTEAFF. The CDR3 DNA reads TGTGCCACCAGCTCACACAGGGGCACTGAAGCTTTCTTT. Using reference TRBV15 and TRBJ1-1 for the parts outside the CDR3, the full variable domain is DAMVIQNPRYQVTQFGKPVTLSCSQTLNHNVMYWYQQKSSQAPKLLFHYYDKDFNNEADTPDNFQSRRPNTSFCFLDIRSPGLGDTAMYLCATSSHRGTEAFFGQGTRLTVV.

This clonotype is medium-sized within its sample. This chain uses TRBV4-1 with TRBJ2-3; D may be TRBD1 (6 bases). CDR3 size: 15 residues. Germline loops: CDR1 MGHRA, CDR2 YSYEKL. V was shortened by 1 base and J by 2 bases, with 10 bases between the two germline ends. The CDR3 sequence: CASSQGDILTDTQYF. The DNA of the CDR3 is TGCGCCAGCAGCCAAGGGGACATACTCACAGATACGCAGTATTTT.

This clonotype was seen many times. CDR3 residues: CASSYWGVYEQYF. The CDR3 DNA follows: TGTGCCAGCAGTTATTGGGGGGTCTACGAGCAGTACTTC. The chain couples TRBV6-6 to TRBJ2-7, with D possibly being TRBD2 (6 bases). CDR1 and CDR2 from the germline V gene are MNHNY and SVGAGI (reference sequence). Trimming cost V 3 bases and J 3 bases, with 9 bases left between them. CDR3 length equals 13 residues.

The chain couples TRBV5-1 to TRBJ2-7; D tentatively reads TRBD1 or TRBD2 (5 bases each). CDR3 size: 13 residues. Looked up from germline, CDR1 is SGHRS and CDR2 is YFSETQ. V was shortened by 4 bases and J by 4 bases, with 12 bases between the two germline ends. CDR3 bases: TGCGCCAGCAGCCGAGGGGCTCAATACGAGCAGTACTTC. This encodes CASSRGAQYEQYF.

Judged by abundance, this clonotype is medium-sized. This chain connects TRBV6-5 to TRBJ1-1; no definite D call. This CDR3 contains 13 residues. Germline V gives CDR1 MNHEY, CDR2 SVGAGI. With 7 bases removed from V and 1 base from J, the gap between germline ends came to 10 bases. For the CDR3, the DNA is TGTGCCAGCATTAGGGATAAGAACACTGAAGCTTTCTTT. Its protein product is CASIRDKNTEAFF.

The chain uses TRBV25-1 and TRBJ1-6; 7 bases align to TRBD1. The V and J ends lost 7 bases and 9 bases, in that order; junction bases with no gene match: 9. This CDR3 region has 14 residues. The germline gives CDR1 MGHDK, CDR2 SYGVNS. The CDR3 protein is CASNDREEVSPLHF. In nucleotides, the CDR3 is TGTGCCAGCAACGACAGGGAGGAAGTTTCACCCCTCCACTTT.

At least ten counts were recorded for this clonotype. The CDR3 loop reads CASSGLNSGANVLTF. As DNA, the CDR3 is TGTGCCAGCAGCGGACTAAACTCTGGGGCCAACGTCCTGACTTTC. The rearrangement joins TRBV9 to TRBJ2-6, with D maybe TRBD2 (5 bases). The germline V gene encodes CDR1 SGDLS and CDR2 YYNGEE. The V and J ends lost 3 bases and 0 bases respectively, with 7 bases between them. The CDR3 is 15 residues long.

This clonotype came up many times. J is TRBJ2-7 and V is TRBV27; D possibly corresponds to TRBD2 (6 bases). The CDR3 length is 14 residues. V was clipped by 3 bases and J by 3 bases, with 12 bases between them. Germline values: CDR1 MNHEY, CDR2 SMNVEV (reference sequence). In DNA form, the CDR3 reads TGTGCCAGCAGTTTCCCGGACTATTGCTACGAGCAGTACTTC. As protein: CASSFPDYCYEQYF.

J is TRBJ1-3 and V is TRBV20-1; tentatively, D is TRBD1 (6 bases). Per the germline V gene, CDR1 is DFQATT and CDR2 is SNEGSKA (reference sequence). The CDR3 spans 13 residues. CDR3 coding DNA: TGCATGGCCACAGGGAGCTCTGGAAACACCATATATTTT. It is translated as CMATGSSGNTIYF.